The source of this T cell receptor beta chain is a study of T cell clones after liver transplantation. The CDR3 contains 15 residues. Germline V CDR1 and CDR2: WNHNN, SYGVQD (reference sequence). The V end lost 3 bases, the J end lost 4 bases, and 15 bases lay between the germline ends. Study-level points and caveats: Post-transplant time points were not standardized, so conclusions are preliminary.

Thawed unstimulated PBMCs were FACS-sorted by CD3, CD4 and CD8 into two populations. This clone has just a few counts. Its antigen remains unknown. Sequencing was performed with immunoSEQ multiplex PCR; in TCRdb, only in-frame clones are kept and a portion is missing. The data hold about 74,000 clones, with roughly 80% observed a single time. The TCR sequence derives from a human donor who received a liver transplant. This rearrangement joins TRBV10-1 to TRBJ1-2; D remains ambiguous. Sample: CD4+ T cells from blood, taken before liver transplant. The CDR3 DNA follows: TGCGCCAGCAGTGACCTCGACCGCTACGGCTATGGCTACACCTTC. Translation gives CASSDLDRYGYGYTF.